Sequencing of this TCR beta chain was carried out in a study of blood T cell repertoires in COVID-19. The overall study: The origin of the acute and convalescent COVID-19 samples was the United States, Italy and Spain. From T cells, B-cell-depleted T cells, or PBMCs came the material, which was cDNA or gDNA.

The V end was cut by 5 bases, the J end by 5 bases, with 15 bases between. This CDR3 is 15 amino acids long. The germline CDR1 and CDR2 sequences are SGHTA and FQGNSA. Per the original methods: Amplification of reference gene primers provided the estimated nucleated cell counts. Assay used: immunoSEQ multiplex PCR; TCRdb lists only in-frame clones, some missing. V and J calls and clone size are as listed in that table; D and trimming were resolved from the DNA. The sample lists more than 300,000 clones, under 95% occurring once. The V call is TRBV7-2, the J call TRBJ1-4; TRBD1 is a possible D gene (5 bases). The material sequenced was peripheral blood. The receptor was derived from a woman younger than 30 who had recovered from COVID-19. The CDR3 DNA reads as TGTGCCAGCAGCCGGGCAGGGTCCTTGAATGAAAAACTGTTTTTT. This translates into CASSRAGSLNEKLFF.